Presented here are 26 T cell receptor beta chains from one specimen sequenced in a study of cytomegalovirus exposure and HLA in healthy donors. The PCR made use of 60 Vbeta and 13 Jbeta primers. Generated by immunoSEQ multiplex PCR, the TCRdb table keeps only in-frame clones and is missing some. The data contain around 130,000 clones, 73% of them singletons. Sequenced: PBMCs. These receptors all come from a woman aged 40 to 50 in good health and CMV-seropositive.

The chain joins TRBV2 to TRBJ1-4; D not resolved. Germline assignment: CDR1 SNHLY and CDR2 FYNNEI. Trimming removed 6 bases from V and 8 bases from J, with 13 bases in between. There are 13 residues in the CDR3. In DNA, the CDR3 is TGTGCCAGCAGCTACATAGGCAGGGAAAAACTGTTTTTT. It specifies CASSYIGREKLFF.

The rearrangement uses TRBV7-9 and TRBJ1-1, with TRBD1 matching over 7 bases. The CDR3 loop spans 14 amino acids. Unmatched junction bases numbered 3, after V lost 1 base and J lost 4 bases. Per the germline V gene, CDR1 is SEHNR and CDR2 is FQNEAQ (reference sequence). The CDR3 spells CASSLGTGATEAFF. The CDR3 DNA follows: TGTGCCAGCAGCTTAGGTACAGGGGCCACTGAAGCTTTCTTT.

This chain connects TRBV7-2 to TRBJ1-1; the D gene is possibly TRBD1 (6 bases). Germline CDR1 and CDR2: SGHTA and FQGNSA. The CDR3 is 15 amino acids. V was cut by 7 bases and J by 3 bases, with 18 bases left in between. Here the CDR3 DNA reads TGTGCCAGCACCTTCCAGGGGACCAAGGACACTGAAGCTTTCTTT. It yields the protein CASTFQGTKDTEAFF.

The chain is built from TRBV6-1 and TRBJ2-5; unclear D gene. This CDR3 contains 16 residues. The germline gives CDR1 MNHNS, CDR2 SASEGT. V was trimmed by 1 base and J by 1 base, leaving 13 bases between them. CDR3 DNA: TGTGCCAGCAGTGAAGTGATTCGAGGCCCCCAAGAGACCCAGTACTTC. Encoded protein: CASSEVIRGPQETQYF.

The rearrangement uses TRBV5-1 and TRBJ1-1, with TRBD1 identical over 8 bases. The CDR3 has 17 amino acids. CDR1 is SGHRS, CDR2 YFSETQ, per germline. V dropped 4 bases and J dropped 0; count of bases not matched to a gene: 11. The CDR3 DNA sequence: TGCGCCAGCAGCCCCTCGGGCCAGGGGGCGGTGAACACTGAAGCTTTCTTT. The encoded protein is CASSPSGQGAVNTEAFF.

The rearrangement joins TRBV6-5 to TRBJ1-3, with no clear D. The CDR3 spans 15 residues. Germline loops: CDR1 MNHEY, CDR2 SVGAGI. V was pared by 7 bases and J by 2 bases, with 15 bases between. CDR3 amino acids: CASKLGWGTGNTIYF. The CDR3 DNA reads TGTGCCAGCAAACTAGGCTGGGGAACTGGAAACACCATATATTTT.

V is TRBV7-8 and J is TRBJ1-5; a weak D match, TRBD1 (5 bases). Germline CDR1 is SGHVS and CDR2 is FQNEAQ. The V and J ends lost 0 bases and 4 bases respectively, with 10 bases between them. The CDR3 covers 15 residues. CDR3 residues: CASSLATAGNQPQHF. CDR3 coding DNA: TGTGCCAGCAGCTTAGCGACGGCAGGGAATCAGCCCCAGCATTTT. Together with reference TRBV7-8 and TRBJ1-5, the CDR3 gives the full variable domain: GAGVSQSPRYKVAKRGQDVALRCDPISGHVSLFWYQQALGQGPEFLTYFQNEAQLDKSGLPSDRFFAERPEGSVSTLKIQRTQQEDSAVYLCASSLATAGNQPQHFGDGTRLSIL.

The chain couples TRBV15 to TRBJ2-7; the match to TRBD1 covers 9 bases. The junction had 5 bases not matched to a gene; V was cut back by 4 bases and J by 1 base. The CDR3 is 15 amino acids. In germline, CDR1 is LNHNV, CDR2 YYDKDF (reference sequence). CDR3 sequence (DNA): TGTGCCACCAGCAAAGGGGGACAGGGATCCTACGAGCAGTACTTC. Encoded protein: CATSKGGQGSYEQYF.

This clone was counted only a few times. The CDR3 spells CASTSGHSYGYTF. In nucleotides, the CDR3 is TGTGCCAGCACCTCGGGACATTCATATGGCTACACCTTC. This chain joins TRBV7-9 and TRBJ1-2; D possibly corresponds to TRBD1 (6 bases). The V end was cut by 7 bases, the J end by 5 bases, with 14 bases between. The CDR3 totals 13 residues. From germline, CDR1 is SEHNR and CDR2 FQNEAQ (reference sequence).

J is TRBJ2-1 and V is TRBV7-2; 7 bases map to TRBD2. CDR1 and CDR2 (germline): SGHTA, FQGNSA. The CDR3 is 16 amino acids. J lost 1 base, V lost 3 bases, and 6 bases had no gene match. CDR3 sequence: CASSLRVSGSYNEQFF. The CDR3, as DNA: TGTGCCAGCAGCTTGAGGGTTAGCGGGTCCTACAATGAGCAGTTCTTC.

CDR3 amino acids: CASSQDRTSGEQYF. The CDR3 DNA is TGCGCCAGCAGCCAAGATCGGACTAGCGGCGAGCAGTACTTC. The chain links TRBV4-1 to TRBJ2-7, with 10 bases lining up with TRBD2. Unmatched junction bases numbered 2, after V lost 0 bases and J lost 6 bases. The germline V gene has CDR1 MGHRA and CDR2 YSYEKL. The CDR3 spans 14 residues.

This sequence joins TRBV13 and TRBJ2-2; D possibly corresponds to TRBD2 (7 bases). The CDR3 runs 18 residues. The germline CDR1 and CDR2 sequences are PRHDT and FYEKMQ (reference sequence). Trimming took 5 bases from V and 6 from J, leaving 25 bases between them. This chain's CDR3 is CASSGGDSRPGTPGELFF. As DNA, the CDR3 is TGTGCCAGCAGCGGGGGGGACTCTCGACCGGGGACACCCGGGGAGCTGTTTTTT. The variable domain in full, completed from reference TRBV13 and TRBJ2-2, reads AAGVIQSPRHLIKEKRETATLKCYPIPRHDTVYWYQQGPGQDPQFLISFYEKMQSDKGSIPDRFSAQQFSDYHSELNMSSLELGDSALYFCASSGGDSRPGTPGELFFGEGSRLTVL.

The chain uses TRBV5-1 and TRBJ2-5, with 8 bases identical to TRBD2. Germline-derived CDR1 and CDR2 are SGHRS and YFSETQ. This CDR3 is built from 16 residues. Losses at the gene ends were 2 bases for V and 2 bases for J; bases not matched to a gene: 8. The CDR3 loop is CASSLGLAILQETQYF. The CDR3 DNA reads as TGCGCCAGCAGCTTAGGACTAGCTATACTTCAAGAGACCCAGTACTTC.

The chain has TRBV6-5 and TRBJ2-7; no clear D gene. The CDR3 has 14 residues. Trimming removed 4 bases at V and 2 bases at J, with 12 bases between. Germline CDR1 and CDR2: MNHEY and SVGAGI. This chain's CDR3 is CASSLTDNAYEQYF. CDR3 nucleotide sequence: TGTGCCAGCAGTTTAACAGACAATGCCTACGAGCAGTACTTC.

This clone was counted only a few times. The rearrangement uses TRBV9 and TRBJ2-5, with 9 bases aligning to TRBD2. The V and J ends lost 0 bases and 3 bases, in that order; junction bases with no gene match: 9. The CDR3 sequence is 17 residues long. Germline V lookup: CDR1 SGDLS, CDR2 YYNGEE. This chain's CDR3 is CASSVESGGPEEETQYF. DNA of the CDR3: TGTGCCAGCAGCGTAGAAAGCGGGGGGCCGGAAGAAGAGACCCAGTACTTC. Based on the CDR3 plus reference TRBV9 and TRBJ2-5, the full variable domain is DSGVTQTPKHLITATGQRVTLRCSPRSGDLSVYWYQQSLDQGLQFLIQYYNGEERAKGNILERFSAQQFPDLHSELNLSSLELGDSALYFCASSVESGGPEEETQYFGPGTRLLVL.

This sequence joins TRBV29-1 and TRBJ2-7, with 9 bases lining up with TRBD1. CDR1 and CDR2 (germline): SQVTM, ANQGSEA. V was pared by 8 bases and J by 1 base, with 6 bases of the junction left unmatched. This CDR3 comprises 13 residues. The CDR3 region is CSTKDRGSYEQYF. CDR3 coding DNA: TGCAGCACTAAGGACAGGGGATCCTACGAGCAGTACTTC.

This chain's CDR3 is CASSSGGATYEQYF. CDR3 DNA: TGTGCCAGCAGCTCGGGCGGGGCCACCTACGAGCAGTACTTC. The rearrangement links TRBV5-4 to TRBJ2-7, with D maybe TRBD2 (6 bases). Germline assignment: CDR1 SGHNT and CDR2 YYREEE (reference sequence). CDR3 length: 14 residues. The V and J ends lost 3 bases and 2 bases respectively, with 12 bases between them.

V and J are TRBV7-3 and TRBJ2-3, with D hard to call. Trimming removed 3 bases at V and 4 bases at J, with 11 bases between. This CDR3 has 14 amino acids. Germline CDR1 SGHTA, CDR2 FQGTGA. This CDR3 reads CASSLAAAADTQYF. In nucleotides, the CDR3 is TGTGCCAGCAGCTTGGCGGCGGCCGCAGATACGCAGTATTTT.

The chain employs TRBV9 and TRBJ1-4; 8 nucleotides match TRBD1. Germline-derived CDR1 and CDR2 are SGDLS and YYNGEE. The trim removed 3 bases at V and 5 bases at J, leaving 3 bases unmatched. The CDR3 is 14 residues long. The CDR3 spells CASSARQGNEKLFF. The DNA of the CDR3 is TGTGCCAGCAGCGCCCGACAGGGGAATGAAAAACTGTTTTTT. Variable domain in full (rest from reference TRBV9 and TRBJ1-4): DSGVTQTPKHLITATGQRVTLRCSPRSGDLSVYWYQQSLDQGLQFLIQYYNGEERAKGNILERFSAQQFPDLHSELNLSSLELGDSALYFCASSARQGNEKLFFGSGTQLSVL.

The chain uses TRBV20-1 and TRBJ1-4; D might be TRBD1 (5 bases). Germline V gives CDR1 DFQATT, CDR2 SNEGSKA (reference sequence). Trimming took off 6 bases at V and 7 bases at J, with 6 bases between the two ends. This CDR3 contains 10 residues. This CDR3 is CSAQGEKLFF. The CDR3, as DNA: TGCAGTGCCCAGGGTGAAAAACTGTTTTTT.

The chain uses TRBV6-5 and TRBJ1-1; the D is unclear. CDR1 MNHEY and CDR2 SVGAGI come from the germline V gene. The CDR3 length is 12 residues. V gave up 2 bases and J gave up 7 bases, with 8 bases separating them. CDR3 sequence reads: CASSYREGEAFF. CDR3 DNA: TGTGCCAGCAGTTACAGGGAGGGTGAAGCTTTCTTT.

This clone was found once. The chain combines TRBV2 with TRBJ1-2, with a possible D match to TRBD1 (5 bases). Germline V gene sequence: CDR1 SNHLY, CDR2 FYNNEI. The ends were cut back, 4 bases at V and 3 bases at J, with 12 bases in the middle. The CDR3 sequence is 14 residues long. The DNA of the CDR3 is TGTGCCAGCAGTGTTCGGGGGGGGTACTATGGCTACACCTTC. Amino acids: CASSVRGGYYGYTF.

The rearrangement links TRBV11-3 to TRBJ2-1; no reliable D call. Germline V gives CDR1 SGHNT, CDR2 YENEEA. The CDR3 covers 14 residues. With 0 bases removed from V and 7 bases from J, the gap between germline ends came to 10 bases. Here the CDR3 DNA reads TGTGCCAGCAGCTTAGAGTCGACCGGGAATGAGCAGTTCTTC. This translates into CASSLESTGNEQFF.

The J gene is TRBJ2-1, the V gene TRBV11-2, with TRBD2 matching over 13 bases. Germline values: CDR1 SGHAT, CDR2 FQNNGV. CDR3 length equals 15 residues. V dropped 5 bases and J dropped 7; count of bases not matched to a gene: 5. The DNA for the CDR3 is TGTGCCAGCAGCCTTACTAGCGGGGGGGGGAATGAGCAGTTCTTC. Amino acid sequence: CASSLTSGGGNEQFF.

The chain couples TRBV11-3 to TRBJ1-1; tentative D call: TRBD1 (5 bases). V was trimmed by 1 base and J by 7 bases, leaving 13 bases between them. Germline V gene lookup returns CDR1 SGHNT and CDR2 YENEEA. The CDR3 extends over 14 amino acids. CDR3 bases: TGTGCCAGCAGCTTAGGACGGGGGTCAGGTGAAGCTTTCTTT. Protein: CASSLGRGSGEAFF.

This chain uses TRBV6-5 with TRBJ2-7; D is undetermined. This CDR3 spans 13 amino acids. Germline values: CDR1 MNHEY, CDR2 SVGAGI. V shed 3 bases and J shed 2 bases, with 8 bases lying between them. For the CDR3, the DNA is TGTGCCAGCAGTTATGGCAGGACCTACGAGCAGTACTTC. Protein product: CASSYGRTYEQYF.